This T cell receptor beta chain was sequenced during a study of T-cell memory formation after mild COVID-19. About the research overall: Largely donor-specific sequence clusters came from a couple of donors.

V lost 3 bases to trimming and J lost 1 base, with 9 bases between them. Germline CDR1 and CDR2: MDHEN and SYDVKM. This CDR3 comprises 15 residues. Study results and limitations: Clones that contracted from day 15 to 85 were balanced CD4/CD8, while later expanders leaned CD4+. CM and EM subsets held most contracting CD4+ clones; EMRA held CD8+ ones. The pre-infection memory compartment contained some responding clones, suggesting cross-reactive memory joined.

Notes on this clonotype: Its specificity is not known.

TCRdb fed the 5' RACE reads into MiXCR, producing one record per CDR3 protein. Here the sample spans roughly 250,000 distinct CDR3 sequences, about 17% being singletons. The chain recombines TRBV28 with TRBJ2-2, with TRBD1 as a possible D gene (5 bases). Input material: PBMCs or a T cell subset sorted from them (not recorded which). This TCR was recovered from a man aged 18 to 29 who had mild COVID-19 (a few samples of this study predate the infection). Cell type and time point are not known. In nucleotides, the CDR3 is TGTGCCAGCAGTTTTGGGGCAGGGAACACCGGGGAGCTGTTTTTT. It translates to CASSFGAGNTGELFF. Together with reference TRBV28 and TRBJ2-2, the CDR3 gives the full variable domain: DVKVTQSSRYLVKRTGEKVFLECVQDMDHENMFWYRQDPGLGLRLIYFSYDVKMKEKGDIPEGYSVSREKKERFSLILESASTNQTSMYLCASSFGAGNTGELFFGEGSRLTVL.